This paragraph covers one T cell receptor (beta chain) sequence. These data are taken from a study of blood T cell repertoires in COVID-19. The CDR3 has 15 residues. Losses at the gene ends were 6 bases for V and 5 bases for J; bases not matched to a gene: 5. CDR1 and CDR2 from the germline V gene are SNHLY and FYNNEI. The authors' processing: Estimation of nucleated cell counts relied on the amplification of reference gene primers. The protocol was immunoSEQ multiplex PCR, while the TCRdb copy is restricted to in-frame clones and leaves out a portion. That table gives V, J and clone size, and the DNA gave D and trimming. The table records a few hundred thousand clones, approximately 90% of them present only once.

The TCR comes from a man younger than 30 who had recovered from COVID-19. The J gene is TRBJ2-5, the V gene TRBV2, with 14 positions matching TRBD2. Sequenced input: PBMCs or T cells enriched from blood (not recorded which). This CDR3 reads CASRPGLAGEETQYF. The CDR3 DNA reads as TGTGCCAGCAGACCGGGACTAGCGGGGGAGGAGACCCAGTACTTC.